This TCR beta chain was retrieved from a study of CD8 T cells in ankylosing spondylitis. Study results and limitations: Among TCR beta sequences, a motif of eight highly homologous variants appeared characteristic of ankylosing spondylitis blood. It was reported that disease-linked clones were significantly enriched in matched ankylosing spondylitis synovial fluid. In the blood and synovial fluid of reactive arthritis, some motif variants had been previously reported.

The length of the CDR3 is 16 residues. The V gene's germline CDR1 is SGHRS and CDR2 YFSETQ. The V gene end was trimmed by 3 bases and the J gene end by 5 bases; junction bases not matched to a gene: 7. This clonotype came up many times. Its antigen is unidentified. In making TCR beta libraries, quantitative 5'-RACE with molecular barcodes was used. TCRdb used MiXCR to reprocess the 5' RACE reads, holding one entry per CDR3 protein. The table lists about 240,000 distinct CDR3 sequences, under 30% of them singletons. The sequence derives from a male donor with ankylosing spondylitis or in good health (not recorded which). The specimen sequenced was blood, either unsorted or a sorted T cell fraction (not recorded which). The gene calls are TRBV5-1 and TRBJ2-1; 11 bases are a match to TRBD2. The CDR3 bases are TGCGCCAGCAGCTCTCACGGGACTAGCGGAAACAATGAGCAGTTCTTC. This gives the protein CASSSHGTSGNNEQFF. The whole variable domain, remainder taken from reference TRBV5-1 and TRBJ2-1, is KAGVTQTPRYLIKTRGQQVTLSCSPISGHRSVSWYQQTPGQGLQFLFEYFSETQRNKGNFPGRFSGRQFSNSRSEMNVSTLELGDSALYLCASSSHGTSGNNEQFFGPGTRLTVL.